Listed here are 8 T cell receptor beta chains from one sample, sequenced in a study of graft-versus-host responses after intestinal transplantation (dated by TCRdb to about 2021). Receptor amplification or capture employed the immunoSEQ multiplex PCR assay. Not all clones reach the TCRdb copy of this immuneACCESS table, which keeps in-frame sequences only. Checked studies attribute under half of the gap to unresolved V genes and leave the rest unexplained. The sample table holds tens of thousands of clones, of which about 90% were seen once. Of the sample, less than 5% falls within the top ten clones. Antigen specificity for these receptors is unknown. The time point label, as the study defines it: cells obtained before transplantation from donor or recipient. The specimen comprised unstimulated CD8+ T cells sorted from spleen or lymph node cells, sampled before transplant. Receptor source: a human donor who was the organ donor for an intestinal transplant.

The chain employs TRBV23-1 and TRBJ2-7, with 7 bases aligning to TRBD1. TRBV23-1 is placed among ORFs of uncertain function. The CDR3 runs to 14 residues. Trimming removed 3 bases from V and 5 bases from J; junction bases left unmatched: 7. The CDR3 sequence is CASSHPGQVDEQYV. CDR3 nucleotide sequence: TGCGCCAGCAGTCACCCTGGACAGGTCGACGAGCAGTACGTC.

The chain employs TRBV6-5 and TRBJ1-1; a weak D match, TRBD1 (6 bases). The V end lost 6 bases, the J end lost 1 base, and 12 bases lay between the germline ends. This CDR3 has 14 residues. Germline CDR1 reads MNHEY; CDR2 reads SVGAGI. The CDR3 nucleotides read TGTGCCAGCAGCTATTCACAGGGGAACACTGAAGCTTTCTTT. Translated, it gives CASSYSQGNTEAFF.

The chain carries TRBV5-4 and TRBJ1-2, with a weak D call TRBD1 (5 bases). The CDR3 is 13 amino acids. The V end lost 2 bases, the J end lost 5 bases, and 10 bases lay between the germline ends. Germline loops: CDR1 SGHNT, CDR2 YYREEE (reference sequence). The CDR3 DNA follows: TGTGCCAGCAGCTTAACCAGGGAATATGGCTACACCTTC. Protein sequence: CASSLTREYGYTF.

This clone was observed once. The rearrangement links TRBV4-1 to TRBJ1-4; possible D gene TRBD1, 5 bases. Trimming removed 2 bases from V and 8 bases from J, with 15 bases in between. This CDR3 has 15 amino acids. Per the germline V gene, CDR1 is MGHRA and CDR2 is YSYEKL. Here the CDR3 DNA reads TGCGCCAGCAGCCAAACGATTGGGGCAGGGGAAAAACTGTTTTTT. It is translated as CASSQTIGAGEKLFF.

The gene calls are TRBV7-2 and TRBJ2-3; 9 bases fit TRBD1. V lost 4 bases, J lost 2 bases, and 4 bases stayed unmatched. The germline V gene has CDR1 SGHTA and CDR2 FQGNSA. This CDR3 has 15 residues. The CDR3 nucleotides are TGTGCCAGCAGCTCCGGGACAGGGTACACAGATACGCAGTATTTT. It yields the protein CASSSGTGYTDTQYF.

This CDR3 is CASSLGGEGVNEQFF. The DNA for the CDR3 is TGTGCCAGCAGCTTAGGAGGGGAGGGAGTCAATGAGCAGTTCTTC. This chain connects TRBV13 to TRBJ2-1, with 7 bases lining up with TRBD2. The CDR3 loop spans 15 amino acids. V lost 0 bases and J lost 6; bases outside the gene matches: 5. Germline V lookup: CDR1 PRHDT, CDR2 FYEKMQ (reference sequence).

This clone has a single count. The chain links TRBV10-3 to TRBJ1-6; 11 bases match TRBD1. The CDR3 runs to 14 residues. The germline gives CDR1 ENHRY, CDR2 SYGVKD. The J segment lost 9 bases and the V segment lost 8 bases, leaving 6 bases of the junction unmatched. The CDR3 protein is CAIGPGQGVSPLHF. The DNA for the CDR3 is TGTGCCATCGGGCCGGGACAGGGGGTTTCACCCCTCCACTTT.

V usage is TRBV28 and J usage is TRBJ2-3, with D possibly being TRBD2 (6 bases). Per germline, CDR1 MDHEN and CDR2 SYDVKM. The V end lost 6 bases, the J end lost 3 bases, and 16 bases lay between the germline ends. This CDR3 has 15 amino acids. CDR3 sequence: CASRLRRGPTDTQYF. CDR3 sequence (DNA): TGTGCCAGCAGATTACGGCGGGGCCCTACAGATACGCAGTATTTT.